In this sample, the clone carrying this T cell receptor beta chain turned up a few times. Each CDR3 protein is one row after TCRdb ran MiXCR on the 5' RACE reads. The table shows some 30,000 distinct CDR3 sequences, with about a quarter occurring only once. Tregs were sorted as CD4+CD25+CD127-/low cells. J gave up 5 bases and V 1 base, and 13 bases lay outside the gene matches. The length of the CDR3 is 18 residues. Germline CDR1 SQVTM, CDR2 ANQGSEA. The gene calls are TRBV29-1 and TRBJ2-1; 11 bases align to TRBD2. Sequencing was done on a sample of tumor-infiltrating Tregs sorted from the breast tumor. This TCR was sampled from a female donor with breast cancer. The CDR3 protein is CSVEGKLAGVVTHNEQFF. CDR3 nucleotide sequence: TGCAGCGTTGAAGGGAAACTAGCGGGAGTGGTTACCCACAATGAGCAGTTCTTC.